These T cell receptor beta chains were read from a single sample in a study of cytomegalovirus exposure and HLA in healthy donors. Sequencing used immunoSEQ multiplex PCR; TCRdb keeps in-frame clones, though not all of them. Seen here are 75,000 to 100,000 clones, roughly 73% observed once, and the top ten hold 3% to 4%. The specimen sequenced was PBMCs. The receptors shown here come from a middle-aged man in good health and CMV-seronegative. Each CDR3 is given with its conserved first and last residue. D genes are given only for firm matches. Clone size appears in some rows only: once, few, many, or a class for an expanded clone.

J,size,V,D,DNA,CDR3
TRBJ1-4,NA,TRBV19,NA,TGTGCCAGTACCCACACCCCTCGGGGTGAAAAACTGTTTTTT,CASTHTPRGEKLFF
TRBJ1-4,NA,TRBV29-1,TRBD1,TGCAGCGTGACCGGGACAGGAGGTGATGTTGAAGAAAAACTGTTTTTT,CSVTGTGGDVEEKLFF
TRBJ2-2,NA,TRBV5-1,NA,TGCGCCAGCAGCTTGGCGGCTAGTTCCGGGGAGCTGTTTTTT,CASSLAASSGELFF
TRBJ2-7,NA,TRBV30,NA,TGTGCCTGGGGGAGTGCCTACGAGCAGTACTTC,CAWGSAYEQYF
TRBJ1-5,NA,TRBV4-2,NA,TGTGCCAGCAGCCAAGATTGGCAGGGACTCTCCAATCAGCCCCAGCATTTT,CASSQDWQGLSNQPQHF
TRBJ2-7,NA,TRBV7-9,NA,TGTGCCAGCAGCTTTAGCGGATTCTCCTACGAGCAGTACTTC,CASSFSGFSYEQYF
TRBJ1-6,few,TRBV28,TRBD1,TGTGCCAGCAGCAGGGGGTCCGGTTCACCCCTCCACTTT,CASSRGSGSPLHF
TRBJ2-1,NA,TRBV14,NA,TGTGCCAGCAACCTGGGGGGCTACAATGAGCAGTTCTTC,CASNLGGYNEQFF
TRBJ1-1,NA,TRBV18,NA,TGTGCCAGCTCACGAACTGGAGGCTCCTCCACTGAAGCTTTCTTT,CASSRTGGSSTEAFF
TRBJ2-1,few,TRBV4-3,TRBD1,TGCGCCAGCAGCCAAGATCCCGGACAGGGCGATGAGCAGTTCTTC,CASSQDPGQGDEQFF
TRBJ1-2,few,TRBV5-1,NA,TGCGCCAGCAGCTTGGAACCCCAGAACTATGGCTACACCTTC,CASSLEPQNYGYTF
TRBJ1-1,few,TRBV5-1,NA,TGCGCCAGCAGCTTGCGAGGGCCCACTGAAGCTTTCTTT,CASSLRGPTEAFF
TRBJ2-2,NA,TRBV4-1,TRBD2,TGCGCCAGCAGCCAAGTCCCAGCGGGGCGGACCGGGGAGCTGTTTTTT,CASSQVPAGRTGELFF
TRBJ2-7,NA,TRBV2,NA,TGTGCCAGCAGTCGCTCCGTGGATCCTAGCTACGAGCAGTACTTC,CASSRSVDPSYEQYF
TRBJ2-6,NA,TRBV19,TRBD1,TGTGCGACCTCGACAGGGACGAGCTCTGGGGCCAACGTCCTGACTTTC,CATSTGTSSGANVLTF
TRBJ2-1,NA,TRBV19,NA,TGTGCCAGTAGTACACTGCGGGGACTCCACAATGAGTGGCAGTTCTTC,CASSTLRGLHNEWQFF
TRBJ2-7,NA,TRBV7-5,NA,TGTGCCAGAAGCTTAGGGACATCAGGGCCTACCTACGAGCAGTACTTC,CARSLGTSGPTYEQYF
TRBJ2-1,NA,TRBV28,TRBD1,TGTGCCAGCAACTATTTCCGGACAGGTTCCAATGAGCAGTTCTTC,CASNYFRTGSNEQFF
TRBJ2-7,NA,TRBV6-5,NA,TGTGCCAGCAGTTACTCTACAGCCACCTACGAGCAGTACTTC,CASSYSTATYEQYF
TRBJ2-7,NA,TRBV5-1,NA,TGCGCCAGCAGCAGTGACAGTTGGAGCTCCTACGAGCAGTACTTC,CASSSDSWSSYEQYF
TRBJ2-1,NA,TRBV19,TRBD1,TGTGCCAGTAGTATGGACAGGGCAAGTGGCAATGAGCAGTTCTTC,CASSMDRASGNEQFF
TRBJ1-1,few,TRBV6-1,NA,TGTGCCAGCAGCCTCATAGGGGCTGGCACTGAAGCTTTCTTT,CASSLIGAGTEAFF
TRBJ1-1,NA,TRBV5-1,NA,TGCGCCAGCAGCTATGGACAGTTGAACACTGAAGCTTTCTTT,CASSYGQLNTEAFF
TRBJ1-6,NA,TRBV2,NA,TGTGCCAGCAAGGCAGCGATAAATTCACCCCTCCACTTT,CASKAAINSPLHF
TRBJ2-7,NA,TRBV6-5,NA,TGTGCCAGCAGCCCGCCTGGGGCCGGCGAGCAGTACTTC,CASSPPGAGEQYF
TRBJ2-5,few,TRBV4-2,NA,TGTGCCAGCAGCCCTTGGACACTACAAGAGACCCAGTACTTC,CASSPWTLQETQYF
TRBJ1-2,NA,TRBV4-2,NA,TGTGCCAGCAGCCAAGATCAATCGAGGGGCTACACCTTC,CASSQDQSRGYTF
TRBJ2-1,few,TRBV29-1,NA,TGCAGCGTCCGAGAACCCTACAATGAGCAGTTCTTC,CSVREPYNEQFF
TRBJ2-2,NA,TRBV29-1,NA,TGCAGCGTTGGTGGGCAGTACACCGGGGAGCTGTTTTTT,CSVGGQYTGELFF
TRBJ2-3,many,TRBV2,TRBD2,TGTGCCAGCAGCCATAGCAGGGAGGGGCCCACGAATACGCAGTATTTT,CASSHSREGPTNTQYF
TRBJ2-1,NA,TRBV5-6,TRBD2,TGTGCCAGCAGCTTGGGTCGGGGGGGTAATTACTATGAGCAGTTCTTC,CASSLGRGGNYYEQFF
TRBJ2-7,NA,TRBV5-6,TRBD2,TGTGCCAGCAGCGATAGCGGGGTCCACGAGCAGTACTTC,CASSDSGVHEQYF
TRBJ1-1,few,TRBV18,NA,TGTGCCAGCTCACCCTACCAAATGTTGAACACTGAAGCTTTCTTT,CASSPYQMLNTEAFF
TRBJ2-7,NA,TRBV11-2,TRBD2,TGTGCCAGCAGCGAGCCGGGGGGGCCCCACGAGCAGTACTTC,CASSEPGGPHEQYF
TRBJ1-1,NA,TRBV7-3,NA,TGTGCCAGCAGCCTCGCGGGGGGAACCACTGAAGCTTTCTTT,CASSLAGGTTEAFF
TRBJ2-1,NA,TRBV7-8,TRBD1,TGTGCCAGCAGCTGGGGACAGTACAATGAGCAGTTCTTC,CASSWGQYNEQFF
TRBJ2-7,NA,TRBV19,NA,TGTGCCAGTAGAGGGGATGGAGCTAACGAGCAGTACTTC,CASRGDGANEQYF
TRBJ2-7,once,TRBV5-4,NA,TGTGCCAGCAGCTTGGGGGGGTCGGGACATTCCTTCGGGGACTACGAGCAGTACTTC,CASSLGGSGHSFGDYEQYF
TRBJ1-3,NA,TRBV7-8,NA,TGTGCCAGCACAAACTCGGGGGGTGGAAACACCATATATTTT,CASTNSGGGNTIYF
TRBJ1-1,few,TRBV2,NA,TGTGCCAGCAGTACAGACAGAATGAACACTGAAGCTTTCTTT,CASSTDRMNTEAFF
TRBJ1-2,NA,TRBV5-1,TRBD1,TGCGCCAGCAGGGGGTTGGAGGGGGCAACGGGCTACACCTTC,CASRGLEGATGYTF
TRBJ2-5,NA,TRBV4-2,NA,TGTGCCAGCAGCCAAGAGGGGCGCTTACCCGAAGAGACCCAGTACTTC,CASSQEGRLPEETQYF
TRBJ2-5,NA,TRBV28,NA,TGTGCCAGCAGTTTCAGGGCAGGGGTTGGGACCCAGTACTTC,CASSFRAGVGTQYF